The 15 T cell receptor beta chains given below trace back to one sample, sequenced in a study of post-analysis software for immune sequencing data (dated by TCRdb to the mid-2010s). Library preparation employed PCR. TCRdb shows the sequencer as Illumina HiSeq 2500. To reduce PCR and sequencing biases, unique molecular identifiers were incorporated into the TCR beta cDNA libraries. The public sequencing data were trimmed at Q25 with fastp and processed into clonotypes with MiXCR by TCRdb, which kept only in-frame beta chains. Identical CDR3 proteins give one entry, which carries the most common genes and DNA. In all, the sample holds 700,000 to 900,000 distinct CDR3 sequences, and roughly 50% of those were seen once. The ten largest clonotypes hold roughly 4.5% of the sample. These receptors' targets are unknown. The paper as a whole reports these results and caveats: Significantly higher frequencies in patients than in controls were found for roughly 5 TRBV segments, including TRBV5-6, TRBV5-1 and TRBV20-1.

Sequencing was performed on blood. The source of these receptors is a girl between 10 and 17 years old with multiple sclerosis.

The genes are TRBV7-2 and TRBJ2-7, with 10 bases identical to TRBD2. The CDR3 loop spans 14 amino acids. Germline V CDR1 and CDR2: SGHTA, FQGNSA. V shed 3 bases, J shed 6 bases, and the junction held 5 bases outside the gene matches. This CDR3 is CASSFLAGVVEQYF. DNA of the CDR3: TGTGCCAGCAGCTTCCTAGCGGGAGTGGTCGAGCAGTACTTC.

This clonotype was counted a few times. The gene calls are TRBV6-5 and TRBJ2-6, with 10 nucleotides matching TRBD2. CDR3 length: 19 residues. Unmatched junction bases numbered 7, after V lost 0 bases and J lost 2 bases. Germline V lookup: CDR1 MNHEY, CDR2 SVGAGI. CDR3 region: CASSYSTLAGVPGANVLTF. The CDR3 DNA follows: TGTGCCAGCAGTTACTCGACCCTAGCGGGAGTTCCTGGGGCCAACGTCCTGACTTTC.

This clonotype showed up just once. This rearrangement joins TRBV18 to TRBJ2-1; 8 bases map to TRBD2. Trimming removed 6 bases from V and 10 bases from J; junction bases left unmatched: 8. The CDR3 runs 13 residues. Looked up from germline, CDR1 is KGHSH and CDR2 is LQKENI. CDR3 region: CASSPVRGGEQFF. CDR3 bases: TGTGCCAGCTCCCCTGTCCGGGGGGGGGAGCAGTTCTTC.

The chain recombines TRBV7-3 with TRBJ1-2; TRBD1 matches 7 bases. V lost 5 bases and J lost 0; bases outside the gene matches: 6. This CDR3 has 15 amino acids. Germline CDR1 is SGHTA and CDR2 is FQGTGA. This chain's CDR3 is CASSTGTETNYGYTF. As DNA, the CDR3 is TGTGCCAGCAGCACCGGGACAGAGACTAACTATGGCTACACCTTC.

The chain links TRBV20-1 to TRBJ1-6; a possible D gene is TRBD1 (5 bases). V was trimmed by 4 bases and J by 4 bases, leaving 11 bases between them. The CDR3 length is 14 residues. Germline assignment: CDR1 DFQATT and CDR2 SNEGSKA (reference sequence). The CDR3 DNA reads as TGCAGTGCTAAGGGTTCAGGGTATAATTCACCCCTCCACTTT. Translating it yields CSAKGSGYNSPLHF.

This clonotype was detected a few times. The V gene is TRBV5-6, the J gene TRBJ2-7; possibly TRBD2 for D (5 bases). CDR1 SGHDT and CDR2 YYEEEE come from the germline V gene. V dropped 0 bases and J dropped 0 bases, with 13 bases sitting between them. The CDR3 contains 16 residues. The DNA of the CDR3 is TGTGCCAGCAGCTTGGTATTGGGCGGACTCTCCTACGAGCAGTACTTC. Translation: CASSLVLGGLSYEQYF.

A word on this clonotype: At one boundary the junction diverges from the germline segment, which might be a read error. CDR3 DNA sequence: TGTACCAGCAGTCAACTCGGGCGGGAGAACTATGGCTACACCTTC. This sequence encodes CTSSQLGRENYGYTF. The V and J genes are TRBV6-2 or TRBV6-3 and TRBJ1-2; no firm D call. Germline V gene lookup returns CDR1 MNHEY and CDR2 SVGEGT. The length of the CDR3 is 15 residues.

Only a few counts were recorded for this clonotype. The gene calls are TRBV24-1 and TRBJ2-3; D perhaps matches TRBD1 (5 bases). V lost 4 bases, J lost 5 bases, and 6 bases lay in between. The CDR3 length is 12 residues. Germline lookup yields CDR1 KGHDR and CDR2 SFDVKD. CDR3 residues: CATSERGDTQYF. For the CDR3, the DNA is TGTGCCACCAGTGAAAGGGGAGATACGCAGTATTTT.

A few counts support this clonotype. The J gene is TRBJ2-3, the V gene TRBV6-2 or TRBV6-3; D remains ambiguous. The CDR3 has 14 residues. CDR1 is MNHEY and CDR2 is SVGEGT in the germline V gene. The V and J ends lost 5 bases and 2 bases respectively, with 11 bases between them. The CDR3 loop reads CASSQPDATDTQYF. DNA of the CDR3: TGTGCCAGCAGTCAGCCGGACGCCACAGATACGCAGTATTTT.

With regard to this clonotype: Given the absence of the conserved phenylalanine or tryptophan at the CDR3 end, a read error is likely. No DNA is shown, since the ends of the CDR3 on it are uncertain; the CDR3 is the one TCRdb lists. This chain joins TRBV24-1 and TRBJ2-3. The CDR3 spans 12 amino acids, including both terminal residues. Germline V CDR1 and CDR2: KGHDR, SFDVKD. CDR3 residues: CATSDYPDTQQV.

The CDR3 nucleotides read TGCAGCGTTGAAGGGGAAGGCTTGGGCGTCCTGACTTTC. The encoded protein is CSVEGEGLGVLTF. V is TRBV29-1 and J is TRBJ2-6; D uncertain. Germline V CDR1 and CDR2: SQVTM, ANQGSEA. With 1 base removed from V and 12 bases from J, the gap between germline ends came to 13 bases. This CDR3 has 13 residues. The variable domain in full, completed from reference TRBV29-1 and TRBJ2-6, reads SAVISQKPSRDICQRGTSLTIQCQVDSQVTMMFWYRQQPGQSLTLIATANQGSEATYESGFVIDKFPISRPNLTFSTLTVSNMSPEDSSIYLCSVEGEGLGVLTFGAGSRLTVL.

Only a few counts were recorded for this clonotype. The V gene is TRBV28, the J gene TRBJ1-1; D remains unclear. V was clipped by 2 bases and J by 7 bases, with 8 bases between them. This CDR3 region has 12 residues. Germline CDR1 reads MDHEN; CDR2 reads SYDVKM. The CDR3 loop is CASSLPRGEAFF. CDR3 bases: TGTGCCAGCAGTTTACCCCGAGGTGAAGCTTTCTTT. The variable domain in full, completed from reference TRBV28 and TRBJ1-1, reads DVKVTQSSRYLVKRTGEKVFLECVQDMDHENMFWYRQDPGLGLRLIYFSYDVKMKEKGDIPEGYSVSREKKERFSLILESASTNQTSMYLCASSLPRGEAFFGQGTRLTVV.

V is TRBV27 and J is TRBJ2-7; D remains ambiguous. The assigned J gene may be wrong: the sequence end matches TRBJ2-5 better. The CDR3 loop spans 14 amino acids. Germline V CDR1 and CDR2: MNHEY, SMNVEV (reference sequence). The CDR3 DNA follows: TGTGCCAGCAGTTTATCCCAGTGGGGAGAGACCCAGTACTTC. Translating gives CASSLSQWGETQYF.

The chain couples TRBV12-3 or TRBV12-4 to TRBJ2-1, with TRBD2 identical over 13 bases. V lost 3 bases, J lost 4 bases, and 3 bases stayed unmatched. This CDR3 is built from 16 residues. The CDR3 region is CASSFLTSGGYNEQFF. The CDR3 DNA sequence: TGTGCCAGCAGTTTCCTGACTAGCGGGGGGTACAATGAGCAGTTCTTC.

With regard to this clonotype: One end of the junction fails to match germline, which may point to a read error. V is TRBV5-6 and J is TRBJ2-1; D remains unclear. The CDR3 totals 13 residues. The germline V gene encodes CDR1 SGHDT and CDR2 YYEEEE. The CDR3 DNA follows: TGTGCCAGCAGCCGGACGGAATACAATGAGCGGTTCTTC. Translating it yields CASSRTEYNERFF.